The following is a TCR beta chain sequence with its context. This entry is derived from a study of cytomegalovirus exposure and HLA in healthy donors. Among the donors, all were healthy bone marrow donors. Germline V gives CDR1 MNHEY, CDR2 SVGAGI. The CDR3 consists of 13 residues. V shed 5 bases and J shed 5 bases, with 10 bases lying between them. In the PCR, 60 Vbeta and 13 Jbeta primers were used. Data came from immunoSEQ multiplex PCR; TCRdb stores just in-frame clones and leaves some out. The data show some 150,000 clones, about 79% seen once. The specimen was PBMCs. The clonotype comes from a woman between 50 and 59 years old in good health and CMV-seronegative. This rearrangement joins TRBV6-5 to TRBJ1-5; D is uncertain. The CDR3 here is CASSPELDQPQHF. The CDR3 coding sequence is TGTGCCAGCAGTCCCGAATTAGATCAGCCCCAGCATTTT.